Listed here is a single TCR beta chain. There are 17 residues in the CDR3. The ends lost 4 bases at V and 2 bases at J; junction bases unmatched: 9. Germline-derived CDR1 and CDR2 are KGHSH and LQKENI. These data are taken from a study of blood T cell repertoires in COVID-19. In the study overall: The samples span acute and convalescent COVID-19 from the United States, Italy and Spain. In each case, the material was cDNA or gDNA derived from T cells, B-cell-depleted T cells, or PBMCs.

Clones were sequenced by immunoSEQ multiplex PCR, and TCRdb holds only the in-frame ones, with some missing. The sample shows roughly 190,000 clones, about 90% of them seen only once. Sequencing used peripheral blood. The chain links TRBV18 to TRBJ2-7, with 12 bases aligning to TRBD2. The source is a woman aged 60-70 years with COVID-19, enrolled during active disease. The CDR3 sequence: CASSQTSGSYPAYEQYF. CDR3 sequence (DNA): TGTGCCAGCTCACAGACTAGCGGGAGCTATCCCGCCTACGAGCAGTACTTC. The full variable domain, with the rest looked up from reference TRBV18 and TRBJ2-7, is NAGVMQNPRHLVRRRGQEARLRCSPMKGHSHVYWYRQLPEEGLKFMVYLQKENIIDESGMPKERFSAEFPKEGPSILRIQQVVRGDSAAYFCASSQTSGSYPAYEQYFGPGTRLTVT.